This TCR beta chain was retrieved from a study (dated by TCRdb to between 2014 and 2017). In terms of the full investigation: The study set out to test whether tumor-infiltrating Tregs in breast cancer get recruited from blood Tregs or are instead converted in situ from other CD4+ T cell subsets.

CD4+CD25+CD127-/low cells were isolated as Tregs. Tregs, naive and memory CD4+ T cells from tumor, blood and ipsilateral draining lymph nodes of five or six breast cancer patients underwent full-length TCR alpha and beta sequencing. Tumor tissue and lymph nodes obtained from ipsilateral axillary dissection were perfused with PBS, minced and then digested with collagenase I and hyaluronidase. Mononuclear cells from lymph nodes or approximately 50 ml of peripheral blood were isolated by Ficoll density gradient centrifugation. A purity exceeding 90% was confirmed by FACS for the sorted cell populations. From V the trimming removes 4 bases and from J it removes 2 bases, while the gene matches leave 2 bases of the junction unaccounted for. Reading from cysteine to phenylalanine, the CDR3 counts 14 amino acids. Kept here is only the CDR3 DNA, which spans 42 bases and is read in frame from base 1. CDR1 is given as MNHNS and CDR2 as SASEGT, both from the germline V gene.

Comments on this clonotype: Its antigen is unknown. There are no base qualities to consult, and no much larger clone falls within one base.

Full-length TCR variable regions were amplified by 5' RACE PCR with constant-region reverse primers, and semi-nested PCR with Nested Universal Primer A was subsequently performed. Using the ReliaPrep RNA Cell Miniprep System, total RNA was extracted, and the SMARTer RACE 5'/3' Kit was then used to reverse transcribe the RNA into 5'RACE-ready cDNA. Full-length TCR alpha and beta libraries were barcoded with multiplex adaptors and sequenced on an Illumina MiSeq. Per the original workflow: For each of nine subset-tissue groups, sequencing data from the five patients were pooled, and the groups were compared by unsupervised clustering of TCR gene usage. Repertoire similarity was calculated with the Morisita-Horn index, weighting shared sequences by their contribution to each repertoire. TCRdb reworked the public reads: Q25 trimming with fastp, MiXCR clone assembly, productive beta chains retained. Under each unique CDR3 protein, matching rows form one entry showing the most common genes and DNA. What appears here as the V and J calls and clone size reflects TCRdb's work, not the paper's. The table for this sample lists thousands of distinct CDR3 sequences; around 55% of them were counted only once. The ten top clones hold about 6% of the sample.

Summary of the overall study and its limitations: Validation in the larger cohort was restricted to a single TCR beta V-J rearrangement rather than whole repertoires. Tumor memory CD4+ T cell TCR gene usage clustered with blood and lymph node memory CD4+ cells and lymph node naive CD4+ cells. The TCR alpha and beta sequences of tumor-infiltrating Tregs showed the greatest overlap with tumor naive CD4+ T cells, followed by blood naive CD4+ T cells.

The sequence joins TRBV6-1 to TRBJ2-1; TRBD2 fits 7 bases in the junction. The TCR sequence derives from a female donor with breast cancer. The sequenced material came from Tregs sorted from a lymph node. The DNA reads TGTGCCAGCAGTGGGGGGACTACCTACAATGAGCAGTTCTTC. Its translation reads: CASSGGTTYNEQFF.